The present T cell receptor (beta chain) was sequenced within a study of T cells after yellow fever vaccination (dated by TCRdb to about 2019). With regard to the full study: The SMART-Seq v4 Ultra Low Input RNA kit was used to prepare libraries from fractions with low cell numbers. Bulk TCR alpha and beta repertoires were sequenced longitudinally to track T-cell clones before and after primary and booster YFV17D yellow fever vaccination. Two healthy male donors, one aged 18 to 30 and one aged 30 to 40 years, were included in the cohort. Blood was collected at multiple timepoints before and after primary and secondary immunization, and bulk PBMC replicates and cell subsets were isolated. Paper-wide results and their limitations: Because only two donors were included in the study, the extent to which the findings can be generalized is limited. Computational filtering was required because FACS-sorted repertoires could contain abundant contaminating clonotypes from the bulk population. A small share of clonotypes was detected in both CD4 and CD8 compartments, with the overlap likely arising from convergent recombination. The secondary T-cell response was found to be weaker but faster than the primary response, with a peak reached on day 5 rather than on day 15. Most clones expanded after primary vaccination (approximately 95% of CD4 and over 80% of CD8) were re-detected after the booster, suggesting that broad memory maintenance occurred.

TCR cDNA was synthesized by 5'RACE template switching, through which a universal primer site and unique molecular identifiers were introduced. Priming for cDNA synthesis came from both the TCR alpha and TCR beta constant segments. Library amplification involved two PCR steps, and the second step added sample barcodes and sequencing adapters. Sequencing of libraries was performed on Illumina HiSeq 2500 (2x100 bp) or NovaSeq (2x150 bp). In the authors' own workflow: MIGEC handled demultiplexing of reads and collapsing into UMI consensus sequences, while MiXCR performed V(D)J alignment. Clonotypes responding to the vaccine were identified with edgeR on replicate PBMC samples, with the criteria of FDR below 0.01 and a log2 fold change above 5 up to day 15. Bulk clonotypes were assigned CD4 or CD8 identity according to which sequenced CD4 or CD8 repertoire held them at higher abundance. The raw public reads went through TCRdb reprocessing: fastp at Q25, MiXCR clone calling, in-frame beta chains kept. When rows share a CDR3 protein, they turn into one entry using the most common DNA and genes. It is TCRdb's table, rather than the study itself, that gives the V and J calls and clone size. This sample holds around 250,000 distinct CDR3 sequences; less than 9% were observed only once. In total, the top ten clones hold approximately 0.84% of the sample.

The table lists this clonotype with a few counts. Its antigen target is currently unknown. Base qualities were left out, and no much larger clone turns up one base away. The germline V gene (reference sequence) yields GTSNPN for CDR1 and SVGIG for CDR2. The junction shows trimming of 3 bases on V and 8 bases on J, and the gene matches do not reach 13 bases of it. Its CDR3 holds 15 amino acids, cysteine through phenylalanine. Only the CDR3 DNA is retained, 45 bases long and in frame from the first base. The treatment or condition label for this specimen denotes: live attenuated yellow fever vaccine strain. A standard Ficoll-Paque protocol was used to isolate PBMCs from peripheral blood. CD4 and CD8 T-cell fractions were isolated with Dynabeads CD4 and CD8 positive selection kits. TriZol was used to extract RNA from bulk PBMCs, CD4 and CD8 fractions, and dextramer-positive and dextramer-negative fractions.

The TCR originated in a man younger than 40 who received the YFV17D yellow fever vaccine. Recombination connected TRBV30 to TRBJ2-7, with 10 bases matching TRBD2. The sequencing here drew on CD4+ T cells sorted from PBMCs, taken 15 days after the yellow fever booster vaccination. The CDR3 is CAWRPSGGGIGKQYF. The bases are TGTGCCTGGAGGCCTAGCGGGGGTGGAATTGGGAAGCAGTACTTC.